The clone carrying this T cell receptor beta chain was seen once. What it binds is unknown. These data are taken from a study of cytomegalovirus exposure and HLA in healthy donors. Across the study: A subsequent analysis stated that the 120 or so validation repertoires were run on the same platform as the approximately 700 first-cohort repertoires. Broader study findings: The study listed 164 cytomegalovirus-associated TCR beta chains. Generally TCR sequences proved uncommon, though certain public TCRs appeared in numerous donors. According to a later analysis, TCR clusters from the first cohort tended to co-occur in the roughly 110 validation repertoires.

This table comes from immunoSEQ multiplex PCR, and its TCRdb copy is limited to in-frame clones, with some not included. The profile covers roughly 150,000 clones, with approximately 96% appearing a single time and 0.8% to 0.95% taken by the ten largest. Losses at the gene ends were 3 bases for V and 3 bases for J; bases not matched to a gene: 0. The CDR3 loop spans 13 amino acids. The germline V gene encodes CDR1 SGHTS and CDR2 YDEGEE. The chain joins TRBV5-8 to TRBJ1-1; 9 nucleotides agree with TRBD1. Sequenced input: PBMCs. This sequence was found in a woman between 18 and 29 years old in good health and CMV-seronegative. The CDR3 DNA reads TGTGCCAGCAGCTGGGACAGGGACACTGAAGCTTTCTTT. It specifies CASSWDRDTEAFF.